One sample yielded the 24 T cell receptor beta chains listed below, sequenced in a study of T cell responses to AZD1222 COVID-19 vaccine (dated by TCRdb to the early 2020s). Library construction relied on the immunoSEQ multiplex PCR assay. TCRdb re-hosts the immuneACCESS table, in-frame sequences only. Its copies lack some clones; in the studies checked, an unresolved V gene accounts for under half of them, and the cause for the rest is not known. The sample profile shows some 170,000 clones; approximately 92% of them were found once. Of the sample, 2.6% falls within the top ten clones. Explained via the paper, the time point label denotes: baseline before first vaccination. Sequences were derived from peripheral blood, sampled on day 0 of AZD1222 vaccination. Receptors were obtained from an adult in good health.

This rearrangement joins TRBV12-5 to TRBJ1-2, with 9 bases matching TRBD1. Germline trimming cut 5 bases from V and 3 bases from J; bases unmatched to any gene: 10. The germline V gene has CDR1 LGHNT and CDR2 FRNRAP. This CDR3 contains 16 residues. In nucleotides, the CDR3 is TGTGCTAGTGGTACCACCCCCCGGACAGGGGACTATGGCTACACCTTC. The encoded protein is CASGTTPRTGDYGYTF.

The J gene is TRBJ1-2, the V gene TRBV19, with 7 bases aligning to TRBD1. The V segment lost 4 bases and the J segment 8 bases; nucleotides outside the gene matches: 7. Germline assignment: CDR1 LNHDA and CDR2 SQIVND (reference sequence). CDR3 length equals 13 residues. This CDR3 reads CASSTQHRGGYTF. The CDR3 bases are TGTGCCAGTAGTACCCAGCACAGGGGAGGCTACACCTTC. Full variable domain (outside the CDR3, taken from reference TRBV19 and TRBJ1-2): DGGITQSPKYLFRKEGQNVTLSCEQNLNHDAMYWYRQDPGQGLRLIYYSQIVNDFQKGDIAEGYSVSREKKESFPLTVTSAQKNPTAFYLCASSTQHRGGYTFGSGTRLTVV.

The chain carries TRBV7-8 and TRBJ2-2; D not certain. Germline assignment: CDR1 SGHVS and CDR2 FQNEAQ. CDR3 length: 14 amino acids. Trimming pared 2 bases from V and 6 bases from J, leaving 10 bases between. The DNA for the CDR3 is TGTGCCAGCAGCTTATTTTCGGTCGCCGGGGAGCTGTTTTTT. Amino acids: CASSLFSVAGELFF.

The J gene is TRBJ2-1, the V gene TRBV15; 14 nucleotides match TRBD2. With V trimmed by 6 bases and J by 0 bases, 10 bases remained unmatched. The germline V gene encodes CDR1 LNHNV and CDR2 YYDKDF (reference sequence). There are 19 residues in the CDR3. The CDR3 region is CATRSQGLAGDLSYNEQFF. CDR3 DNA sequence: TGTGCCACCAGGAGCCAGGGACTAGCGGGAGACCTCTCCTACAATGAGCAGTTCTTC.

The V call is TRBV5-1, the J call TRBJ2-7; a weak D match, TRBD2 (5 bases). The V end lost 0 bases, the J end lost 2 bases, and 18 bases lay between the germline ends. CDR3 length: 17 amino acids. Germline V gives CDR1 SGHRS, CDR2 YFSETQ. The CDR3 coding sequence is TGCGCCAGCAGCTTGGAATTGACTACCGTGGGCACCTACGAGCAGTACTTC. Residues: CASSLELTTVGTYEQYF.

The chain uses TRBV10-3 and TRBJ1-5, with D perhaps TRBD1 (5 bases). The germline V gene has CDR1 ENHRY and CDR2 SYGVKD. With 9 bases removed from V and 3 bases from J, the gap between germline ends came to 15 bases. This CDR3 comprises 14 residues. The CDR3 bases are TGTGCCATGGGGAATGGGGGGGACAATCAGCCCCAGCATTTT. It codes for CAMGNGGDNQPQHF.

The chain links TRBV27 to TRBJ1-5, with TRBD1 matching 7 bases. There are 13 residues in the CDR3. V lost 8 bases to trimming and J lost 4 bases; unmatched junction nucleotides: 5. CDR1 and CDR2 (germline): MNHEY, SMNVEV (reference sequence). The CDR3 protein is CASGDRENQPQHF. The CDR3 DNA sequence: TGTGCCAGCGGAGACAGGGAAAATCAGCCCCAGCATTTT.

The CDR3 DNA follows: TGCGCCAGCAGCTTGGGTCCCGGGGGGAATGGAAACACCATATATTTT. It is translated as CASSLGPGGNGNTIYF. V gene TRBV5-1 combines with J gene TRBJ1-3; TRBD1 is a possible D gene (5 bases). This CDR3 comprises 16 residues. V was shortened by 0 bases and J by 3 bases, with 13 bases between the two germline ends. Germline V gene sequence: CDR1 SGHRS, CDR2 YFSETQ.

This clone was observed a handful of times. This chain joins TRBV2 and TRBJ1-1; D possibly corresponds to TRBD1 (5 bases). V lost 6 bases and J lost 3, with 14 bases in between. The germline V gene has CDR1 SNHLY and CDR2 FYNNEI. This CDR3 contains 14 residues. CDR3 loop: CASSGGRDYTEAFF. The CDR3 DNA sequence: TGTGCCAGCAGCGGGGGACGGGATTACACTGAAGCTTTCTTT.

This sequence joins TRBV11-2 and TRBJ2-1; D unresolved. V was pared by 1 base and J by 0 bases, with 13 bases between. Germline lookup yields CDR1 SGHAT and CDR2 FQNNGV. The CDR3 totals 17 residues. The CDR3 loop reads CASSLGHRSSSYNEQFF. The CDR3 region has the DNA TGTGCCAGCAGCTTAGGCCATAGATCGAGCTCCTACAATGAGCAGTTCTTC.

V is TRBV4-2 and J is TRBJ1-5; tentative D call: TRBD1 (5 bases). CDR1 is LGHNA, CDR2 YNFKEQ, per germline. The CDR3 runs to 13 residues. V lost 0 bases, J lost 8 bases, and 8 bases lay in between. CDR3 region: CASSQDGGEPQHF. The CDR3 coding sequence is TGTGCCAGCAGCCAAGATGGGGGAGAGCCCCAGCATTTT.

The chain joins TRBV7-2 to TRBJ2-1, with 12 bases matching TRBD2. The germline CDR1 and CDR2 sequences are SGHTA and FQGNSA. V gave up 4 bases and J gave up 7 bases; unmatched junction bases: 5. The CDR3 totals 15 residues. This chain's CDR3 is CASSWTSGTRNEQFF. Here the CDR3 DNA reads TGTGCCAGCAGCTGGACTAGCGGGACTAGGAATGAGCAGTTCTTC.

This chain connects TRBV10-3 to TRBJ2-7; perhaps TRBD2 as D (5 bases). The V end was cut by 7 bases, the J end by 3 bases, with 19 bases between. CDR1 ENHRY and CDR2 SYGVKD come from the germline V gene. The CDR3 consists of 15 residues. DNA for the CDR3: TGTGCCATCACTAGCTCGGTAGGAAGGGACTACGAGCAGTACTTC. Protein: CAITSSVGRDYEQYF.

The genes are TRBV3-1 (or the pseudogene TRBV3-2) and TRBJ1-1; D not resolved. Trimming cost V 3 bases and J 1 base, with 9 bases left between them. Per the germline V gene, CDR1 is LGHDT and CDR2 is YNNKEL (reference sequence). CDR3 length equals 14 residues. In nucleotides, the CDR3 is TGTGCCAGCAGCCATTTTACCCCGAACACTGAAGCTTTCTTT. Residues: CASSHFTPNTEAFF.

This chain joins TRBV30 and TRBJ1-1, with 8 nucleotides matching TRBD1. The germline V gene has CDR1 GTSNPN and CDR2 SVGIG (reference sequence). The V and J ends lost 7 bases and 2 bases, in that order; junction bases with no gene match: 9. The CDR3 has 14 residues. The CDR3 loop reads CAYRDRSRNTEAFF. The DNA for the CDR3 is TGTGCCTACCGGGACAGGTCGCGCAACACTGAAGCTTTCTTT.

The rearrangement links TRBV6-1 to TRBJ1-2; D is perhaps TRBD1 (6 bases). The germline CDR1 and CDR2 sequences are MNHNS and SASEGT. This CDR3 has 14 amino acids. V was shortened by 1 base and J by 7 bases, with 13 bases between the two germline ends. The DNA for the CDR3 is TGTGCCAGCAGTGAAGTTGGGGGCAGGGTTGGCTACACCTTC. It translates to CASSEVGGRVGYTF.

This chain joins TRBV7-2 and TRBJ2-3, with 9 bases that match TRBD1. Germline CDR1 is SGHTA and CDR2 is FQGNSA. V dropped 9 bases and J dropped 3; count of bases not matched to a gene: 7. The CDR3 extends over 14 amino acids. CDR3 region: CASKPGQGTDTQYF. CDR3 DNA sequence: TGTGCCAGTAAGCCGGGACAGGGAACAGATACGCAGTATTTT.

This CDR3 reads CASLRGGLNTGELFF. For the CDR3, the DNA is TGTGCCAGCCTCCGTGGGGGACTGAACACCGGGGAGCTGTTTTTT. The rearrangement links TRBV7-9 to TRBJ2-2, with a weak D call TRBD2 (6 bases). This CDR3 is built from 15 residues. Trimming removed 8 bases at V and 1 base at J, with 14 bases between. CDR1 SEHNR and CDR2 FQNEAQ come from the germline V gene (reference sequence).

CDR3 DNA: TGTGCCAGCAGTTTATCGGGAAGCTCCTACAATGAGCAGTTCTTC. Translation gives CASSLSGSSYNEQFF. The V and J genes are TRBV28 and TRBJ2-1; tentative D call: TRBD2 (5 bases). The CDR3 runs to 15 residues. CDR1 and CDR2 (germline): MDHEN, SYDVKM. Trimming left V 1 base short and J 0 bases short, with 7 bases between. Drawing the rest from reference TRBV28 and TRBJ2-1, the complete variable domain is DVKVTQSSRYLVKRTGEKVFLECVQDMDHENMFWYRQDPGLGLRLIYFSYDVKMKEKGDIPEGYSVSREKKERFSLILESASTNQTSMYLCASSLSGSSYNEQFFGPGTRLTVL.

The J gene is TRBJ1-1, the V gene TRBV10-3, with D perhaps matching TRBD1 (6 bases). Germline V gene data show CDR1 as ENHRY and CDR2 as SYGVKD. The CDR3 consists of 15 residues. Trimming took 1 base from V and 2 from J, leaving 11 bases between them. The CDR3 DNA reads TGTGCCATCAGTGAGTTACGGACAGATAACACTGAAGCTTTCTTT. It yields the protein CAISELRTDNTEAFF.

The chain employs TRBV19 and TRBJ2-1; D call uncertain. Germline assignment: CDR1 LNHDA and CDR2 SQIVND (reference sequence). There are 17 residues in the CDR3. Trimming shortened V by 0 bases and J by 0 bases, and 12 bases separated the two germline ends. The CDR3 here is CASSIDRGTSSYNEQFF. The CDR3 nucleotides are TGTGCCAGTAGTATAGATCGAGGAACCTCCTCCTACAATGAGCAGTTCTTC.

The chain combines TRBV3-1 (or the pseudogene TRBV3-2) with TRBJ2-1, with 12 bases that match TRBD2. Germline trimming cut 0 bases from V and 13 bases from J; bases unmatched to any gene: 7. This CDR3 has 15 residues. Germline V gives CDR1 LGHDT, CDR2 YNNKEL (reference sequence). CDR3 loop: CASSQDSLAGGQQFF. The DNA of the CDR3 is TGTGCCAGCAGCCAAGACTCCCTAGCGGGAGGGCAACAGTTCTTC.

V gene TRBV6-5 combines with J gene TRBJ2-5; D possibly corresponds to TRBD2 (5 bases). The germline V gene encodes CDR1 MNHEY and CDR2 SVGAGI. V lost 5 bases and J 1 base, leaving 8 bases between the germline ends. The CDR3 length is 13 residues. The CDR3 bases are TGTGCCAGCAGTATGACTACCCAAGAGACCCAGTACTTC. Protein product: CASSMTTQETQYF.

The rearrangement joins TRBV7-9 to TRBJ1-2; perhaps TRBD1 as D (5 bases). In germline, CDR1 is SEHNR, CDR2 FQNEAQ (reference sequence). V was cut by 6 bases and J by 3 bases, with 17 bases left in between. CDR3 length equals 15 residues. The CDR3 sequence: CASRTVNGGHYGYTF. The DNA of the CDR3 is TGTGCCAGCAGGACCGTGAACGGGGGTCACTATGGCTACACCTTC.